This is a list of T cell receptor beta chains from one sample in a study of vaccination and CD4 T cells after COVID-19. One entry per CDR3 protein results from TCRdb running MiXCR on the PCR reads. The sample has several thousand distinct CDR3 sequences; roughly 46% are singletons. For these TCRs, the target antigens are not known. The material sequenced was CD4+ T cells from blood, cultured in vitro. These receptors were collected from a human donor who had recovered from COVID-19. The CDR3 runs from the conserved cysteine through the conserved F or W. The order of the fields is clone size, D gene, J gene, V gene, CDR3 protein, CDR3 DNA. A D gene is named only where the DNA matches it firmly. Only some rows state a clone size, as once, few, many or a class for expanded clones.

-	-	TRBJ2-7	TRBV19	CASSIQASWGYEQYF	TGTGCCAGTAGTATTCAGGCTAGCTGGGGCTACGAGCAGTACTTC
-	TRBD1	TRBJ1-2	TRBV18	CASSPQSGGVEGYTF	TGTGCCAGCTCACCCCAATCAGGGGGGGTTGAGGGCTACACCTTC
-	-	TRBJ1-1	TRBV18	CASSPQTGWDTEAFF	TGTGCCAGCTCACCACAGACGGGGTGGGACACTGAAGCTTTCTTT
-	TRBD1	TRBJ2-1	TRBV20-1	CSATGQVNSYNEQFF	TGCAGTGCTACCGGACAGGTCAATAGCTACAATGAGCAGTTCTTC
-	-	TRBJ2-1	TRBV15	CATSERALRYNEQFF	TGTGCCACCAGCGAGCGGGCCCTCCGCTACAATGAGCAGTTCTTC
once	-	TRBJ1-2	TRBV2	CASTLDRPYGYTF	TGTGCCAGCACCCTGGACAGACCTTATGGCTACACCTTC
hyperexpanded	TRBD2	TRBJ2-3	TRBV20-1	CSARKRTSWDTQYF	TGCAGTGCTAGAAAAAGGACTAGCTGGGATACGCAGTATTTT
-	TRBD1	TRBJ1-1	TRBV5-1	CASGQGANTEAFF	TGCGCCAGCGGACAGGGGGCGAACACTGAAGCTTTCTTT
-	TRBD1	TRBJ1-5	TRBV6-2/TRBV6-3	CASSSTGTNQPQHF	TGTGCCAGCAGTTCGACAGGGACAAATCAGCCCCAGCATTTT
-	-	TRBJ2-7	TRBV19	CASSTTRSSYEQYF	TGTGCCAGTAGTACGACTAGGAGCTCCTACGAGCAGTACTTC
-	TRBD1	TRBJ2-7	TRBV7-9	CASSLGVTGEIPYEQYF	TGTGCCAGCAGCTTAGGTGTGACAGGGGAAATCCCTTACGAGCAGTACTTC
few	-	TRBJ1-6	TRBV6-5	CASSYSRGGIGSPLHF	TGTGCCAGCAGTTACTCGAGAGGGGGTATTGGTTCACCCCTCCACTTT
-	TRBD2	TRBJ2-5	TRBV20-1	CSRGGRGETQYF	TGCTCCCGCGGGGGGAGAGGCGAGACCCAGTACTTC
-	-	TRBJ2-7	TRBV18	CASSPPGSYEQYF	TGTGCCAGCTCACCGCCCGGTTCCTACGAGCAGTACTTC
few	TRBD1	TRBJ1-2	TRBV5-1	CASSGGTGDNYGYTF	TGCGCCAGCAGCGGGGGGACAGGGGATAACTATGGCTACACCTTC
few	-	TRBJ1-3	TRBV24-1	CATSDPRTSGNTIYF	TGTGCCACCAGTGACCCCAGGACCTCTGGAAACACCATATATTTT
-	TRBD1	TRBJ1-5	TRBV24-1	CATSDSRQGSQPQHF	TGTGCCACCAGTGATTCTCGACAGGGAAGTCAGCCCCAGCATTTT
-	TRBD1	TRBJ1-1	TRBV19	CASSPRTGFVGTEAFF	TGTGCCAGTAGTCCCCGGACAGGGTTTGTAGGCACTGAAGCTTTCTTT